The 6 T cell receptor beta chains listed next were all sequenced from one sample in a study of cytomegalovirus exposure and HLA in healthy donors. Primers: 60 Vbeta forward and 13 Jbeta reverse. The table came from immunoSEQ multiplex PCR; TCRdb's copy has only in-frame clones and leaves some out. The table lists 150,000 to 200,000 clones, approximately 80% of them singletons. The sample comprised PBMCs. Receptors were obtained from a man aged 35 to 55 in good health and CMV-seropositive.

The J gene is TRBJ2-7, the V gene TRBV7-9; 10 nucleotides agree with TRBD1. V gave up 7 bases and J gave up 3 bases; unmatched junction bases: 6. The CDR3 totals 14 residues. Germline V gene sequence: CDR1 SEHNR, CDR2 FQNEAQ (reference sequence). CDR3 coding DNA: TGTGCCAGCAACGGACAGGGGGTAAGCTACGAGCAGTACTTC. It encodes CASNGQGVSYEQYF.

The rearrangement uses TRBV4-3 and TRBJ2-3, with 10 bases matching TRBD2. CDR1 LGHNA and CDR2 YSLEER come from the germline V gene. CDR3 length: 16 amino acids. The ends lost 1 base at V and 4 bases at J; junction bases unmatched: 5. The CDR3 protein is CASSQGPGLAADTQYF. CDR3 DNA sequence: TGCGCCAGCAGCCAAGGGCCTGGACTAGCGGCAGATACGCAGTATTTT.

CDR3 nucleotide sequence: TGTGCCAGCAGCTTAGGGAGCGGGGACACTGAAGCTTTCTTT. This translates into CASSLGSGDTEAFF. The chain is built from TRBV11-3 and TRBJ1-1; no clear D. V lost 1 base and J lost 3, with 9 bases in between. The CDR3 runs to 14 residues. The germline CDR1 and CDR2 sequences are SGHNT and YENEEA.

J is TRBJ2-3 and V is TRBV5-1; D is perhaps TRBD2 (6 bases). Germline values: CDR1 SGHRS, CDR2 YFSETQ. The CDR3 length is 16 residues. Trimming removed 0 bases at V and 0 bases at J, with 11 bases between. The CDR3 loop is CASSLGVADSTDTQYF. The CDR3 DNA reads TGCGCCAGCAGCTTGGGAGTAGCGGATAGCACAGATACGCAGTATTTT.

The V gene is TRBV7-9, the J gene TRBJ1-1; 8 nucleotides align to TRBD1. CDR1 SEHNR and CDR2 FQNEAQ come from the germline V gene (reference sequence). The V gene end was trimmed by 4 bases and the J gene end by 4 bases; junction bases not matched to a gene: 8. This CDR3 contains 15 residues. The CDR3 region is CASSSLQGDGTEAFF. DNA for the CDR3: TGTGCCAGCAGCTCCTTACAGGGGGACGGCACTGAAGCTTTCTTT.

The chain joins TRBV5-5 to TRBJ2-7; D is unclear. The V and J ends lost 4 bases and 0 bases respectively, with 11 bases between them. The germline V gene has CDR1 SGHKS and CDR2 YYEKEE (reference sequence). The CDR3 spans 14 residues. The CDR3 DNA sequence: TGTGCCAGCAGCCAAAACCCGGGCTCCTACGAGCAGTACTTC. Protein: CASSQNPGSYEQYF. Full variable domain (outside the CDR3, taken from reference TRBV5-5 and TRBJ2-7): DAGVTQSPTHLIKTRGQQVTLRCSPISGHKSVSWYQQVLGQGPQFIFQYYEKEERGRGNFPDRFSARQFPNYSSELNVNALLLGDSALYLCASSQNPGSYEQYFGPGTRLTVT.